This T cell receptor (beta chain) was found in a study of regulatory T cells in long-lasting Graves disease. Germline CDR1 and CDR2: MDHEN and SYDVKM. V shed 4 bases, J shed 5 bases, and the junction held 8 bases outside the gene matches. The CDR3 is 15 residues long. This sample's time point: newly diagnosed GD, antithyroid drugs for less than 3 months. The authors made the TCR library using RNA they extracted from PBMCs. Researchers made TCR beta libraries by using iRepertoire HTBI primers and running Arm-PCR on CDR3 regions. Using its own MiXCR run on the multiplex PCR reads, TCRdb lists one record per CDR3 protein. The table shows approximately 490,000 distinct CDR3 sequences, with roughly 17% occurring only once. This clonotype was observed at least ten times. The sample also formed part of further work on T cells in Graves' hyperthyroidism and ophthalmopathy. Turning to that study: The study defined stable Graves' hyperthyroidism as no ophthalmopathy progression within 18 months. Clinical symptoms, serum thyroxine, TRAb, thyroid ultrasound and orbital computed tomography informed diagnoses.

The chain links TRBV28 to TRBJ2-5, with 9 bases identical to TRBD1. This specimen consisted of peripheral blood mononuclear cells (PBMCs), obtained at new diagnosis, from a patient treated with antithyroid drugs. This receptor was obtained from a middle-aged man with Graves disease. The CDR3 coding sequence is TGTGCCAGCAGTTCCCCAACAGGGGGCGGGGAGACCCAGTACTTC. Translated: CASSSPTGGGETQYF.